This T cell receptor beta chain was recorded in a study of Ad26.COV2.S vaccination and SARS-CoV-2 variants. Study-level results: Spike-specific CD8+ and CD4+ T cell responses reportedly showed substantial breadth after vaccination.

The assay was immunoSEQ multiplex PCR, and TCRdb's table has in-frame clones only and misses some. Among about 280,000 clones listed, around 87% were seen once. With regard to this clone: The antigen is unknown.

V shed 2 bases and J 3 bases; nucleotides not matched to a gene: 8. CDR1 and CDR2 (germline): SQVTM, ANQGSEA. CDR3 size: 16 residues. The treatment was: over 15 received Ad26.COV2.S at low or high dose, single or two shots; 5 received placebo; per-sample allocation not given. Sampling was performed 63 days after the first vaccine or placebo injection. The sample here was peripheral blood, taken in a trial of Ad26.COV2.S vaccine versus placebo. The clonotype comes from a person between 18 and 59 years old who received the Ad26.COV2.S COVID-19 vaccine or a placebo. The genes are TRBV29-1 and TRBJ2-7; TRBD1 matches at 12 bases. CDR3 in amino acids: CSVESVGTGGFYEQYF. CDR3 coding DNA: TGCAGCGTTGAAAGCGTAGGGACAGGGGGCTTCTACGAGCAGTACTTC.